These 2 T cell receptor beta chains were sequenced from one sample in a study of T cell changes during pregnancy in multiple sclerosis. Libraries were prepared by immunoSEQ multiplex PCR; TCRdb keeps only in-frame clonotypes and omits some of them. The sample carries about 52,000 clones, approximately 94% recorded once. Sequenced material: CD4+ T cells from peripheral blood mononuclear cells, taken before pregnancy. The origin of the receptors is a female donor with multiple sclerosis, enrolled in a pregnancy study.

The CDR3 coding sequence is TGTGCCAGTAGTAGGGGAGCCGGGCGCTCTGGGGCCAACGTCCTGACTTTC. Its translation: CASSRGAGRSGANVLTF. The chain uses TRBV19 and TRBJ2-6; TRBD2 is a possible D gene (5 bases). Between the trimmed V and J ends, which lost 4 bases and 0 bases, there was a span of 13 bases. CDR1 LNHDA and CDR2 SQIVND come from the germline V gene (reference sequence). The CDR3 extends over 17 amino acids. Filled out from reference TRBV19 and TRBJ2-6, the complete variable domain reads DGGITQSPKYLFRKEGQNVTLSCEQNLNHDAMYWYRQDPGQGLRLIYYSQIVNDFQKGDIAEGYSVSREKKESFPLTVTSAQKNPTAFYLCASSRGAGRSGANVLTFGAGSRLTVL.

For this clone: A read error may produce the germline difference seen at one junction end. V usage is TRBV10-3 and J usage is TRBJ2-1; TRBD2 aligns across 14 bases. The germline V gene has CDR1 ENHRY and CDR2 SYGVKD. CDR3 length equals 14 residues. CDR3 DNA: TGTGCCATCAGTGAGACAGGACTAGCGGGAGGTAGGCTCTTC. This sequence encodes CAISETGLAGGRLF.